Below are 8 T cell receptor beta chains sequenced from a single sample in a study of T cells after posttransplantation cyclophosphamide. Control samples came 1 year after myeloablative marrow transplants with methotrexate plus calcineurin inhibitor. Sequencing used immunoSEQ multiplex PCR; TCRdb keeps in-frame clones, though not all of them. The data show around 22,000 clones, 89% seen once. Source: PBMCs, taken after an allogeneic stem cell transplant with a calcineurin inhibitor and methotrexate. The source of these receptors is a female patient aged 45-65 years who received an allogeneic stem cell transplant from an unrelated donor, was CMV-positive, and had chronic GVHD only. Some of these T cells may belong to the graft donor.

The V and J genes are TRBV6-5 and TRBJ2-1, with 11 nucleotides matching TRBD2. This CDR3 spans 16 amino acids. Germline loops: CDR1 MNHEY, CDR2 SVGAGI. Unmatched junction bases numbered 7, after V lost 4 bases and J lost 5 bases. The CDR3 DNA is TGTGCCAGCAGTTCAACCCTAGCGGGAGGCGACAATGAGCAGTTCTTC. Translated: CASSSTLAGGDNEQFF.

This sequence joins TRBV15 and TRBJ1-3; D is undetermined. Trimming cost V 0 bases and J 10 bases, with 7 bases left between them. This CDR3 is built from 12 residues. The germline CDR1 and CDR2 sequences are LNHNV and YYDKDF (reference sequence). The CDR3 nucleotides read TGTGCCACCAGCAGAGAGGAGGATACCATATATTTT. Translating it yields CATSREEDTIYF.

The chain carries TRBV5-4 and TRBJ2-5; no firm D call. The germline CDR1 and CDR2 sequences are SGHNT and YYREEE (reference sequence). With 2 bases removed from V and 5 bases from J, the gap between germline ends came to 7 bases. The CDR3 contains 12 residues. The CDR3 here is CASSFIQETQYF. The CDR3 nucleotides read TGTGCCAGCAGCTTCATTCAGGAGACCCAGTACTTC.

The chain links TRBV18 to TRBJ2-1; D gene ambiguous. CDR1 and CDR2 (germline): KGHSH, LQKENI. V was trimmed by 0 bases and J by 4 bases, leaving 13 bases between them. The CDR3 has 16 residues. CDR3 residues: CASSPPVQGEYNEQFF. CDR3 DNA sequence: TGTGCCAGCTCACCACCGGTACAAGGAGAGTACAATGAGCAGTTCTTC.

The CDR3 DNA reads as TGCGCCAGCAGCCGGACGGGGTCCGAGCAGTACTTC. Amino acids: CASSRTGSEQYF. This rearrangement joins TRBV5-1 to TRBJ2-7; D might be TRBD2 (5 bases). Trimming shortened V by 4 bases and J by 6 bases, and 11 bases separated the two germline ends. The CDR3 has 12 residues. CDR1 and CDR2 from the germline V gene are SGHRS and YFSETQ.

The CDR3 protein is CALGGGQAQPQHF. The CDR3 DNA reads as TGTGCCTTGGGAGGGGGGCAGGCTCAGCCCCAGCATTTT. V gene TRBV30 combines with J gene TRBJ1-5; D is possibly TRBD1 (6 bases). Germline assignment: CDR1 GTSNPN and CDR2 SVGIG (reference sequence). The ends were cut back, 7 bases at V and 6 bases at J, with 16 bases in the middle. The CDR3 length is 13 residues.

The chain uses TRBV7-9 and TRBJ1-6; D unclear. V was cut by 3 bases and J by 0 bases, with 18 bases left in between. CDR3 length: 19 amino acids. The germline V gene encodes CDR1 SEHNR and CDR2 FQNEAQ (reference sequence). The CDR3 loop is CASSLRSGGPSSYNSPLHF. DNA for the CDR3: TGTGCCAGCAGCTTGAGATCCGGAGGTCCCAGCTCCTATAATTCACCCCTCCACTTT.

This clone was picked up one time. The genes are TRBV4-3 and TRBJ1-4; D remains ambiguous. Germline V gives CDR1 LGHNA, CDR2 YSLEER. V was shortened by 4 bases and J by 4 bases, with 10 bases between the two germline ends. This CDR3 has 14 residues. CDR3 in DNA: TGCGCCAGCAGCCTTTTCGGGGTTAATGAAAAACTGTTTTTT. Translating it yields CASSLFGVNEKLFF.